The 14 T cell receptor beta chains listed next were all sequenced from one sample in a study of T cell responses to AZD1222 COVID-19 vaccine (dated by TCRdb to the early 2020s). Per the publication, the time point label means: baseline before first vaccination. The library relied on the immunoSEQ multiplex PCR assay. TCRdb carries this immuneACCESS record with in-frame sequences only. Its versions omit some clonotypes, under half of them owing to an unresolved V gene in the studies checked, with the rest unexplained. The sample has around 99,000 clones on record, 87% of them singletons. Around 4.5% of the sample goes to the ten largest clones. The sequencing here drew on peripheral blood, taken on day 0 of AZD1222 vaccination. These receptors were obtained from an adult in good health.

The CDR3 sequence: CASIRTGGTNYGYTF. CDR3 nucleotide sequence: TGTGCCAGTATCCGGACAGGGGGTACTAACTATGGCTACACCTTC. The chain has TRBV19 and TRBJ1-2; 10 nucleotides agree with TRBD1. This CDR3 is built from 15 residues. Per germline, CDR1 LNHDA and CDR2 SQIVND (reference sequence). V lost 7 bases to trimming and J lost 0 bases; unmatched junction nucleotides: 5.

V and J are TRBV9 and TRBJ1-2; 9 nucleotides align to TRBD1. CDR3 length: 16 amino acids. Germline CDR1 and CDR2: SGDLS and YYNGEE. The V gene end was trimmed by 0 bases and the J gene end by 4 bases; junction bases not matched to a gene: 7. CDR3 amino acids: CASSVDPGQGLYGYTF. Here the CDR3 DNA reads TGTGCCAGCAGCGTAGATCCAGGACAGGGGCTCTATGGCTACACCTTC.

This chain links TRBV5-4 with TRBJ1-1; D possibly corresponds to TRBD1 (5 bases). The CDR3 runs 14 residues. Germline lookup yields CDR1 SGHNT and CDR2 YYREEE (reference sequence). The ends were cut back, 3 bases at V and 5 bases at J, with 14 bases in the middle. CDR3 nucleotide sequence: TGTGCCAGCAGCTCCCGGGGGGGAACAACTGAAGCTTTCTTT. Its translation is CASSSRGGTTEAFF.

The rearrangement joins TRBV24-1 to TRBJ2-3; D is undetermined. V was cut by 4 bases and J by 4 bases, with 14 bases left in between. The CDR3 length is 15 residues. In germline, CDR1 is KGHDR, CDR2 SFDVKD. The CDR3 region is CATSDQPVPPDTQYF. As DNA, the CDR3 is TGTGCCACCAGTGACCAACCGGTCCCCCCAGATACGCAGTATTTT.

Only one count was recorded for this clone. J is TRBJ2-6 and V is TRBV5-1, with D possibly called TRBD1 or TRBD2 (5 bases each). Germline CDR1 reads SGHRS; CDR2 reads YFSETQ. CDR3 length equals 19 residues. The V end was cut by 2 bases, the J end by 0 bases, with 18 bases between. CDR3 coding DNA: TGCGCCAGCAGCTTTGGTTCCGGGGCCATGAGCTCTGGGGCCAACGTCCTGACTTTC. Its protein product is CASSFGSGAMSSGANVLTF.

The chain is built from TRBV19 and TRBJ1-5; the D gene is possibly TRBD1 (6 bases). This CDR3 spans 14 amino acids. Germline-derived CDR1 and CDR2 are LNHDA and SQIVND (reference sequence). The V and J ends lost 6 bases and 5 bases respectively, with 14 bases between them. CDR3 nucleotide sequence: TGTGCCAGTAGGATTAACAGGGCCGATCAGCCCCAGCATTTT. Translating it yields CASRINRADQPQHF.

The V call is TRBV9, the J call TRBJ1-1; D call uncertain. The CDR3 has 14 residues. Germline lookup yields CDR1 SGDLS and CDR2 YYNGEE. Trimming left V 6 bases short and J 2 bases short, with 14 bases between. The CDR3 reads CASTEGGFNTEAFF. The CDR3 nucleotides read TGTGCCAGCACGGAGGGAGGGTTCAACACTGAAGCTTTCTTT.

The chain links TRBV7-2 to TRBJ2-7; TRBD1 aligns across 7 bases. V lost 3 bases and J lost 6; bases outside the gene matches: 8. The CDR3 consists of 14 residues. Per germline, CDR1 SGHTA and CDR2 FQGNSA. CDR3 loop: CASSFDRAAGEQYF. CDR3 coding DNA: TGTGCCAGCAGCTTCGACAGGGCGGCAGGCGAGCAGTACTTC. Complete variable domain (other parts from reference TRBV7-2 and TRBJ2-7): GAGVSQSPSNKVTEKGKDVELRCDPISGHTALYWYRQSLGQGLEFLIYFQGNSAPDKSGLPSDRFSAERTGGSVSTLTIQRTQQEDSAVYLCASSFDRAAGEQYFGPGTRLTVT.

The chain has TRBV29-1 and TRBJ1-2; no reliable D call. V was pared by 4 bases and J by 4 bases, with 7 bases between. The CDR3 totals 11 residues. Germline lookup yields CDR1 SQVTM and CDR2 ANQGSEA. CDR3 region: CSVGFSYGYTF. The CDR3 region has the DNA TGCAGCGTTGGGTTCTCCTATGGCTACACCTTC.

The CDR3 bases are TGTGCCAGCCAGACAGGAGCCTACAATGAGCAGTTCTTC. Protein sequence: CASQTGAYNEQFF. This chain connects TRBV6-5 to TRBJ2-1, with D perhaps matching TRBD1 (6 bases). The CDR3 is made up of 13 amino acids. The germline V and J ends were trimmed by 8 bases and 2 bases, with 10 bases remaining between them. CDR1 and CDR2 (germline): MNHEY, SVGAGI.

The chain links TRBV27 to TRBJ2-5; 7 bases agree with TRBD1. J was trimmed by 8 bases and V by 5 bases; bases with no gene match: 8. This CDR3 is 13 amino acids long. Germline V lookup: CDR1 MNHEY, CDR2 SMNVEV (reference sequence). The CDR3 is CASSPTGDTTQYF. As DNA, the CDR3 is TGTGCCAGCAGTCCTACAGGGGACACCACCCAGTACTTC.

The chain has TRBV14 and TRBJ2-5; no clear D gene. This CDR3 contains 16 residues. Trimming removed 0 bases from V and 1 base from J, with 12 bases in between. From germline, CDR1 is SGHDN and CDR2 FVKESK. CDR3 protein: CASSQDGVEAQETQYF. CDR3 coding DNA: TGTGCCAGCAGCCAAGATGGCGTGGAAGCCCAAGAGACCCAGTACTTC.

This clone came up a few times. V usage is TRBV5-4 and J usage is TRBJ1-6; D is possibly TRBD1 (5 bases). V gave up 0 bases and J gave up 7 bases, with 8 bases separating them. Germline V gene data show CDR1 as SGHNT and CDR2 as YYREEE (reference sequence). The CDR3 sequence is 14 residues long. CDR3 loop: CASSLGQSNSPLHF. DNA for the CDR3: TGTGCCAGCAGCTTGGGACAGTCAAATTCACCCCTCCACTTT.

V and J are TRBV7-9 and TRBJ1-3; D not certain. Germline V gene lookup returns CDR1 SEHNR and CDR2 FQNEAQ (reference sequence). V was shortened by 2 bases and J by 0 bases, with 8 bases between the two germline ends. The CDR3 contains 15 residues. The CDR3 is CASSLSEVSGNTIYF. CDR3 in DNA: TGTGCCAGCAGCTTATCCGAAGTCTCTGGAAACACCATATATTTT.